These 17 T cell receptor beta chains came from one sample sequenced in a study of T cell responses to AZD1222 COVID-19 vaccine. The protocol was immunoSEQ multiplex PCR, while the TCRdb copy is restricted to in-frame clones and leaves out a portion. The sample consists of about 120,000 clones, approximately 88% of them appearing once. Material: peripheral blood, obtained on day 0 of AZD1222 vaccination. The source of these receptors is an adult in good health.

The chain couples TRBV10-3 to TRBJ2-3, with TRBD2 identical over 9 bases. V gave up 0 bases and J gave up 0 bases; unmatched junction bases: 7. The CDR3 runs 18 residues. CDR1 ENHRY and CDR2 SYGVKD come from the germline V gene. CDR3 coding DNA: TGTGCCATCAGTGAGTCGAGGAAAGCGGGGGGTAGCACAGATACGCAGTATTTT. As protein: CAISESRKAGGSTDTQYF.

This clone was found once. The chain is built from TRBV29-1 and TRBJ1-1; TRBD1 aligns across 10 bases. This CDR3 is 14 amino acids long. Per germline, CDR1 SQVTM and CDR2 ANQGSEA. CDR3: CRPPGGDRGTEAFF. The CDR3 DNA reads TGCAGACCCCCTGGAGGGGACAGGGGCACTGAAGCTTTCTTT. The whole variable domain, filled in from reference TRBV29-1 and TRBJ1-1, reads SAVISQKPSRDICQRGTSLTIQCQVDSQVTMMFWYRQQPGQSLTLIATANQGSEATYESGFVIDKFPISRPNLTFSTLTVSNMSPEDSSIYLCRPPGGDRGTEAFFGQGTRLTVV.

The chain is built from TRBV24-1 and TRBJ2-1; 10 bases agree with TRBD1. Germline V gene sequence: CDR1 KGHDR, CDR2 SFDVKD. There are 15 residues in the CDR3. The V and J ends lost 5 bases and 2 bases, in that order; junction bases with no gene match: 2. CDR3 nucleotide sequence: TGTGCCACCAGTGGGGACAGGGGCACCTACAATGAGCAGTTCTTC. Encoded protein: CATSGDRGTYNEQFF.

This clone came up a few times. The gene calls are TRBV4-2 and TRBJ2-3, with TRBD2 matching 8 bases. V was pared by 4 bases and J by 2 bases, with 8 bases of the junction left unmatched. The germline V gene has CDR1 LGHNA and CDR2 YNFKEQ. The CDR3 runs 16 residues. The CDR3 is CASSPPGGGPTDTQYF. DNA for the CDR3: TGTGCCAGCAGCCCTCCCGGGGGGGGCCCCACAGATACGCAGTATTTT.

The chain recombines TRBV7-9 with TRBJ1-5; D gene ambiguous. CDR3 length equals 12 residues. Deletions cut 4 bases from V and 4 bases from J, with 5 bases between. CDR1 and CDR2 (germline): SEHNR, FQNEAQ (reference sequence). The CDR3 loop reads CASSSPNQPQHF. CDR3 sequence (DNA): TGTGCCAGCAGCTCTCCAAATCAGCCCCAGCATTTT.

The chain recombines TRBV18 with TRBJ1-3; D might be TRBD1 (6 bases). CDR1 KGHSH and CDR2 LQKENI come from the germline V gene. The V end lost 3 bases, the J end lost 4 bases, and 13 bases lay between the germline ends. The CDR3 contains 15 residues. For the CDR3, the DNA is TGTGCCAGCTCACCGGGGGCCTTCGGAGGAAACACCATATATTTT. The encoded protein is CASSPGAFGGNTIYF.

This clone has a single count. The chain recombines TRBV18 with TRBJ1-2, with D hard to call. The CDR3 sequence is 13 residues long. Germline lookup yields CDR1 KGHSH and CDR2 LQKENI. V was shortened by 6 bases and J by 2 bases, with 10 bases between the two germline ends. CDR3 sequence reads: CASSAELNYGYTF. CDR3 sequence (DNA): TGTGCCAGCTCGGCAGAATTAAACTATGGCTACACCTTC.

The gene calls are TRBV3-1 (or the pseudogene TRBV3-2) and TRBJ1-1; weak D call: TRBD1 (6 bases). CDR3 length equals 16 residues. Trimming left V 0 bases short and J 5 bases short, with 16 bases between. The germline gives CDR1 LGHDT, CDR2 YNNKEL (reference sequence). CDR3 residues: CASSQDQGISSTEAFF. The CDR3 DNA reads as TGTGCCAGCAGCCAAGATCAGGGGATATCGTCGACTGAAGCTTTCTTT.

This chain links TRBV2 with TRBJ1-5; 8 nucleotides agree with TRBD1. The CDR3 is 14 residues long. V gave up 10 bases and J gave up 0 bases; unmatched junction bases: 5. The germline V gene has CDR1 SNHLY and CDR2 FYNNEI. The CDR3 reads CATRDRYSNQPQHF. The DNA of the CDR3 is TGTGCCACCAGGGACAGGTATAGCAATCAGCCCCAGCATTTT.

The V call is TRBV27, the J call TRBJ1-1; no definite D call. Per the germline V gene, CDR1 is MNHEY and CDR2 is SMNVEV (reference sequence). Between the trimmed V and J ends, which lost 8 bases and 0 bases, there was a span of 7 bases. CDR3 length: 12 residues. CDR3 residues: CASGLLNTEAFF. DNA for the CDR3: TGTGCCAGCGGCCTATTGAACACTGAAGCTTTCTTT.

As DNA, the CDR3 is TGTGCCAGCAGCCCGTTAGCGGGAGCCGAGACCCAGTACTTC. Translated: CASSPLAGAETQYF. The chain links TRBV5-6 to TRBJ2-5; 9 bases match TRBD2. The CDR3 runs 14 residues. Per germline, CDR1 SGHDT and CDR2 YYEEEE. Unmatched junction bases numbered 6, after V lost 4 bases and J lost 5 bases.

The chain employs TRBV27 and TRBJ1-2; no reliable D call. This CDR3 is 14 amino acids long. Trimming pared 2 bases from V and 8 bases from J, leaving 15 bases between. Germline loops: CDR1 MNHEY, CDR2 SMNVEV (reference sequence). The CDR3, as DNA: TGTGCCAGCAGTTTACGGGGTCCCGGCCGCGGCTACACCTTC. This sequence encodes CASSLRGPGRGYTF.

V is TRBV24-1 and J is TRBJ1-2, with D maybe TRBD1 (5 bases). The CDR3 sequence is 16 residues long. CDR1 and CDR2 (germline): KGHDR, SFDVKD. V lost 4 bases to trimming and J lost 8 bases, with 22 bases between them. The CDR3 protein is CATSDLLRQPRWGYTF. DNA for the CDR3: TGTGCCACCAGTGACCTCCTCCGACAGCCAAGGTGGGGCTACACCTTC.

This chain joins TRBV5-4 and TRBJ1-2; tentative D call: TRBD1 (6 bases). Germline-derived CDR1 and CDR2 are SGHNT and YYREEE (reference sequence). Trimming removed 0 bases at V and 5 bases at J, with 14 bases between. This CDR3 spans 15 amino acids. Here the CDR3 reads CASSLGETRGYGYTF. CDR3 in DNA: TGTGCCAGCAGCTTGGGGGAGACCAGGGGATATGGCTACACCTTC.

The chain is built from TRBV24-1 and TRBJ1-2; D not certain. Germline-derived CDR1 and CDR2 are KGHDR and SFDVKD. CDR3 length equals 13 residues. V lost 3 bases, J lost 3 bases, and 7 bases lay in between. The DNA of the CDR3 is TGTGCCACCAGTGATAGTGGTTACTATGGCTACACCTTC. It specifies CATSDSGYYGYTF.

The count of this clone is one. The chain employs TRBV4-2 and TRBJ1-2, with 9 bases lining up with TRBD1. Germline V CDR1 and CDR2: LGHNA, YNFKEQ. This CDR3 spans 14 amino acids. J was trimmed by 4 bases and V by 3 bases; bases with no gene match: 3. The chain's CDR3 is CASSQGQGSYGYTF. CDR3 DNA sequence: TGTGCCAGCAGCCAGGGACAGGGATCCTATGGCTACACCTTC.

The rearrangement uses TRBV2 and TRBJ1-5; D gene uncertain. V was trimmed by 2 bases and J by 3 bases, leaving 8 bases between them. Germline loops: CDR1 SNHLY, CDR2 FYNNEI. This CDR3 is 14 amino acids long. CDR3 sequence (DNA): TGTGCCAGCAGTGAAATGGGTTCCAATCAGCCCCAGCATTTT. Its translation: CASSEMGSNQPQHF.